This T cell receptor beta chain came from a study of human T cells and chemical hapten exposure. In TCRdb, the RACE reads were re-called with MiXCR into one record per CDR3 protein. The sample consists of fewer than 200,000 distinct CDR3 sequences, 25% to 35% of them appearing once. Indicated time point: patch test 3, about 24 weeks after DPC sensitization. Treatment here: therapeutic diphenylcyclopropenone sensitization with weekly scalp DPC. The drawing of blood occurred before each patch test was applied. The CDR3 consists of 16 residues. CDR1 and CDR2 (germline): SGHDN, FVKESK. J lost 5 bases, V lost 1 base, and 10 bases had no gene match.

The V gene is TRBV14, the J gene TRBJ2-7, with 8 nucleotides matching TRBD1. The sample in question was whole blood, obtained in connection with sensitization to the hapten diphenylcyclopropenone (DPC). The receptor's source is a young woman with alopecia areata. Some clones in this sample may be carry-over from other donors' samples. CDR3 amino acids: CASSQVLRTGRNEQYF. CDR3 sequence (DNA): TGTGCCAGCAGCCAAGTCCTTCGGACAGGGAGGAACGAGCAGTACTTC.